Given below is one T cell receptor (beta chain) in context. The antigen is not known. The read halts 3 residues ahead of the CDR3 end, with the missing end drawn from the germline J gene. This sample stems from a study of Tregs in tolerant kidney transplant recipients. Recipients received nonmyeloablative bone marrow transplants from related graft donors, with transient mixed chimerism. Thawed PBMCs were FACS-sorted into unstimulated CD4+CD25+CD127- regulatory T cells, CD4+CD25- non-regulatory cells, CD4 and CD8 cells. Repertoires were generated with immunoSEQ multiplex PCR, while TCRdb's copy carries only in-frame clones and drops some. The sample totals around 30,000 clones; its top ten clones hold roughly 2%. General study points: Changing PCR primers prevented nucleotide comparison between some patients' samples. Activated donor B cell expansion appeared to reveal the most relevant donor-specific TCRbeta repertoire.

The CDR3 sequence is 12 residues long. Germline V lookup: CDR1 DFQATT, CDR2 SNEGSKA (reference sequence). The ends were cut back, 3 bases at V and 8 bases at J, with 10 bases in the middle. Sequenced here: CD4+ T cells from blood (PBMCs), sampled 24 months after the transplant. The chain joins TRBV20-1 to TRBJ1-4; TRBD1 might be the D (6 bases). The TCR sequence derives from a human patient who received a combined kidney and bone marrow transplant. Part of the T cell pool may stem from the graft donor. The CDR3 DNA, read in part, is TGCAGTGCTAGTGGCGGGACAGAAAAA. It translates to CSASGGTEK. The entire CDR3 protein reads CSASGGTEKLFF.